This T cell receptor beta chain was recorded in a study of T cells in Graves' hyperthyroidism and ophthalmopathy. This clonotype was picked up many times. The antigen is undetermined. It was uncontrolled infection, other autoimmune disease, pregnancy or lactation that excluded patients. Diagnoses rested on clinical symptoms, serum thyroxine and TRAb, thyroid ultrasound and orbital computed tomography. Using RNA transcripts as the source, TCR beta CDR3 regions were amplified. The TCR CDR3 was amplified in a first-round RT-PCR using the HTBI primer set. In TCRdb, the multiplex PCR reads were re-called with MiXCR into one record per CDR3 protein. The table has about 160,000 distinct CDR3 sequences, over 8% seen once. Notes on the study in general: In validation, the model predicted ophthalmopathy. These predictions came a median 6.5 months before onset.

The sequence was obtained from a woman aged 18 to 35 with Graves' hyperthyroidism that later progressed to Graves' ophthalmopathy. The sequencing sample was made of blood.

This CDR3 reads CSAGEGRLETQYF. The DNA of the CDR3 is TGCAGTGCAGGGGAGGGCCGGTTGGAGACCCAGTACTTC. This chain uses TRBV20-1 with TRBJ2-5; TRBD2 matches 7 bases. Germline V gene sequence: CDR1 DFQATT, CDR2 SNEGSKA (reference sequence). V trimming: 6 bases; J trimming: 5 bases; junction bases outside the gene matches: 9. CDR3 size: 13 residues.